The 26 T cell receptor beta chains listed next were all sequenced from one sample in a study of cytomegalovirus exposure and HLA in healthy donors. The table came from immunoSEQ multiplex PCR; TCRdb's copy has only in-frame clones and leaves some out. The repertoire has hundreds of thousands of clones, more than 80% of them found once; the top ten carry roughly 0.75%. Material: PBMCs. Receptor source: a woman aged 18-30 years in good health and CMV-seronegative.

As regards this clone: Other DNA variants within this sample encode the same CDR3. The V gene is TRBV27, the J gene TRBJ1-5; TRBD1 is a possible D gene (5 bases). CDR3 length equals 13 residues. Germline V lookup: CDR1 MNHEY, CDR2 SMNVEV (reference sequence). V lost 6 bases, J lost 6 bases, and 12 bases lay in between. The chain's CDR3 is CASSWGEGQPQHF. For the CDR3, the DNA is TGTGCCAGCAGCTGGGGGGAGGGTCAGCCCCAGCATTTT.

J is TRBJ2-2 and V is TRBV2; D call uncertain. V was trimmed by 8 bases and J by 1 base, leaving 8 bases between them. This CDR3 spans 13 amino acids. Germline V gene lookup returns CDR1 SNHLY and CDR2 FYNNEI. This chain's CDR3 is CASFVRNTGELFF. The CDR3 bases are TGTGCCAGCTTCGTGAGGAACACCGGGGAGCTGTTTTTT.

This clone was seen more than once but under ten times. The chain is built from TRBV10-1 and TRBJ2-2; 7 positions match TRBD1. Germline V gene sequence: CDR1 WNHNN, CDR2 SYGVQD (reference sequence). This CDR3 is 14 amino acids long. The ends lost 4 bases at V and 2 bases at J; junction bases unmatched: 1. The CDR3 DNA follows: TGCGCCAGCAGTGGGGACAGAAACACCGGGGAGCTGTTTTTT. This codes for CASSGDRNTGELFF.

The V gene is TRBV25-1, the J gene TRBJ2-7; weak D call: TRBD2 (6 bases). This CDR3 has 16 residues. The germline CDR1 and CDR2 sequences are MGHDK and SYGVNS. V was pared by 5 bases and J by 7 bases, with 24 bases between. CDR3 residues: CASSTSGSSGKEEQYF. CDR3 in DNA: TGTGCCAGCAGTACCTCGGGGAGTAGCGGAAAGGAAGAGCAGTACTTC.

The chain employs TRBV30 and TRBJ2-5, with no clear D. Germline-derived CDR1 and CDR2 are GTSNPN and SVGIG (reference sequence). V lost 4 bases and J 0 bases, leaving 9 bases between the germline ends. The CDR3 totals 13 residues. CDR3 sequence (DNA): TGTGCCTGGACCGGGTATTACCAAGAGACCCAGTACTTC. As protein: CAWTGYYQETQYF.

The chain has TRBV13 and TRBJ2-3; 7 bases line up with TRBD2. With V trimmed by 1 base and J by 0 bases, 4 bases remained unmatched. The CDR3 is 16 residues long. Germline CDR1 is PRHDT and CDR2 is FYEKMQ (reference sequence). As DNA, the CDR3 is TGTGCCAGCAGCTTAGACCTAGCGGAAAGCACAGATACGCAGTATTTT. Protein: CASSLDLAESTDTQYF.

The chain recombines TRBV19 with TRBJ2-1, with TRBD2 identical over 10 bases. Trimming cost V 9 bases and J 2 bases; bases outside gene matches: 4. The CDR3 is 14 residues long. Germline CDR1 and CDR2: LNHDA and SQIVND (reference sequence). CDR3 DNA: TGTGCCAGCGAAGCGGGAGGGCCCTACAATGAGCAGTTCTTC. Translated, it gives CASEAGGPYNEQFF.

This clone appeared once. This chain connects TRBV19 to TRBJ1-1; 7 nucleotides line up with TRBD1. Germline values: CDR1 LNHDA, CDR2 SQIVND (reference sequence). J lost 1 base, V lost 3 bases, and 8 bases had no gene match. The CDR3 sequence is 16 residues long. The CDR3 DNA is TGTGCCAGTAGTATCCCCTCGGGACAGAGGAACACTGAAGCTTTCTTT. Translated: CASSIPSGQRNTEAFF. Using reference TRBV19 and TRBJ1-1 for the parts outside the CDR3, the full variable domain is DGGITQSPKYLFRKEGQNVTLSCEQNLNHDAMYWYRQDPGQGLRLIYYSQIVNDFQKGDIAEGYSVSREKKESFPLTVTSAQKNPTAFYLCASSIPSGQRNTEAFFGQGTRLTVV.

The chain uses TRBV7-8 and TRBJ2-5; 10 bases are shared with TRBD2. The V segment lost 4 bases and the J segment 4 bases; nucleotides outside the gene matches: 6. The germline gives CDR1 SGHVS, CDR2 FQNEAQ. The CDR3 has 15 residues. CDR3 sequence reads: CASSSLAGVRETQYF. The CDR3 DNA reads TGTGCCAGCAGCTCGCTAGCGGGGGTACGAGAGACCCAGTACTTC.

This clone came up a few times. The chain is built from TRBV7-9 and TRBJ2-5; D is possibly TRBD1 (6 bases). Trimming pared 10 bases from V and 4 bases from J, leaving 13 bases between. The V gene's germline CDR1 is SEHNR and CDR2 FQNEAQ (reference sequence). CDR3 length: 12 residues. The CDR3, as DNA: TGTGCCATCCCCCAGGGGCGAGAGACCCAGTACTTC. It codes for CAIPQGRETQYF.

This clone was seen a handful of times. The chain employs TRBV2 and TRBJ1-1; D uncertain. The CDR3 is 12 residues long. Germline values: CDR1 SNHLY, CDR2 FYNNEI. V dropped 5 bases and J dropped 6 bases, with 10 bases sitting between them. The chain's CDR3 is CASSPGPSEAFF. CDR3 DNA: TGTGCCAGCAGTCCGGGTCCTTCTGAAGCTTTCTTT. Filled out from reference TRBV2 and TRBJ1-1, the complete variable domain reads EPEVTQTPSHQVTQMGQEVILRCVPISNHLYFYWYRQILGQKVEFLVSFYNNEISEKSEIFDDQFSVERPDGSNFTLKIRSTKLEDSAMYFCASSPGPSEAFFGQGTRLTVV.

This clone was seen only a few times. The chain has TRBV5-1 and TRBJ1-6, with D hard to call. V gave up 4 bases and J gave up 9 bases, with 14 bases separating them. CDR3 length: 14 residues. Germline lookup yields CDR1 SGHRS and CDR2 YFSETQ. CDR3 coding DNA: TGCGCCAGCAGCCCCGATATGGGGAGTTCACCCCTCCACTTT. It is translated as CASSPDMGSSPLHF.

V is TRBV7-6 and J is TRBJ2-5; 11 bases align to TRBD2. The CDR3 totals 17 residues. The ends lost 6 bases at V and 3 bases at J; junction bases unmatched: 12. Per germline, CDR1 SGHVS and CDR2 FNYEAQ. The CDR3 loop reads CASSLPPSGGPEETQYF. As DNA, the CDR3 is TGTGCCAGCAGTTTACCGCCTAGCGGGGGGCCGGAAGAGACCCAGTACTTC.

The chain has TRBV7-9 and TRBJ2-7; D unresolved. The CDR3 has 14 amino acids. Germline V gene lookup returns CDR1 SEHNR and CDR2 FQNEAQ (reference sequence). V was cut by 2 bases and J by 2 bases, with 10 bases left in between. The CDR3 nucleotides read TGTGCCAGCAGCTTAAGTACTCAAGCCTACGAGCAGTACTTC. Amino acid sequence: CASSLSTQAYEQYF. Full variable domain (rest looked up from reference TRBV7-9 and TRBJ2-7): DTGVSQNPRHKITKRGQNVTFRCDPISEHNRLYWYRQTLGQGPEFLTYFQNEAQLEKSRLLSDRFSAERPKGSFSTLEIQRTEQGDSAMYLCASSLSTQAYEQYFGPGTRLTVT.

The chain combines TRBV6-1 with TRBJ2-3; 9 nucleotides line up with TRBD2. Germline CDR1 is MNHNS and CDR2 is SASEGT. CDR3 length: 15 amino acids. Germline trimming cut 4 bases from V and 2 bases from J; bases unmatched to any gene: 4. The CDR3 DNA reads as TGTGCCAGCAGTGGATCTAGCGGGGCCACAGATACGCAGTATTTT. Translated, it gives CASSGSSGATDTQYF.

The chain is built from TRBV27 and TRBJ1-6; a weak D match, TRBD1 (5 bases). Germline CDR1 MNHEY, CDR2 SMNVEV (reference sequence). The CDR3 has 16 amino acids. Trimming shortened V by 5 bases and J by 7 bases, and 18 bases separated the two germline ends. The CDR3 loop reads CASSRSGTRGNSPLHF. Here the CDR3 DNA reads TGTGCCAGCAGTCGCTCCGGGACTCGGGGGAATTCACCCCTCCACTTT.

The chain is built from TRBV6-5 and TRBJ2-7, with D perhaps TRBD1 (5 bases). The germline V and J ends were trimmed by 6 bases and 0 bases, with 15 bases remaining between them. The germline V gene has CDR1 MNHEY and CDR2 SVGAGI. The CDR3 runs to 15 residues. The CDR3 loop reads CASSWGPSSSYEQYF. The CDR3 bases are TGTGCCAGCAGCTGGGGCCCCTCTAGCTCCTACGAGCAGTACTTC.

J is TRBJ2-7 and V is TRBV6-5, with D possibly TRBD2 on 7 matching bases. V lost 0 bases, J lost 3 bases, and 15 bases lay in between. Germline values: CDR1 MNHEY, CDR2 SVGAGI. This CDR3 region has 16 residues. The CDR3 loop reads CASSYSGGGSYYEQYF. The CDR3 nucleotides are TGTGCCAGCAGTTACTCTGGGGGGGGCAGCTACTACGAGCAGTACTTC.

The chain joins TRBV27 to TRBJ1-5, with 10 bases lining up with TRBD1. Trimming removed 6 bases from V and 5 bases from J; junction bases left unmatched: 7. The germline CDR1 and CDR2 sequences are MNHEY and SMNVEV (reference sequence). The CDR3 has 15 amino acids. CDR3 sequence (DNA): TGTGCCAGCAGCCGTAGGACAGGGGGGGATCAGCCCCAGCATTTT. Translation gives CASSRRTGGDQPQHF.

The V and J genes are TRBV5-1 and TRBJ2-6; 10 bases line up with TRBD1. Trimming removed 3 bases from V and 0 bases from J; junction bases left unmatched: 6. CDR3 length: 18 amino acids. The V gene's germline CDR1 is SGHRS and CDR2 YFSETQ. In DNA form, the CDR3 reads TGCGCCAGCAGCTCCCGGGACAGGGGCATCTCTGGGGCCAACGTCCTGACTTTC. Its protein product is CASSSRDRGISGANVLTF.

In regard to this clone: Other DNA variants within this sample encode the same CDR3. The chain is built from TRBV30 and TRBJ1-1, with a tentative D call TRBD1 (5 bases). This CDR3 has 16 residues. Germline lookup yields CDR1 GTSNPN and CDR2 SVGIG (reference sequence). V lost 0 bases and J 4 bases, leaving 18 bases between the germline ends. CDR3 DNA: TGTGCCTGGAGTGTACCTGGGGGGAGGCTGCTCACTGAAGCTTTCTTT. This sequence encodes CAWSVPGGRLLTEAFF.

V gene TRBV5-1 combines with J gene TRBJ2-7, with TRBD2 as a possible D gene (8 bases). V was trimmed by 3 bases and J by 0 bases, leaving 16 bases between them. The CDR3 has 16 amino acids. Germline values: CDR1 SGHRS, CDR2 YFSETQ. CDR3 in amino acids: CASSSGGTRSSYEQYF. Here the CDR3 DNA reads TGCGCCAGCAGCTCAGGGGGGACTAGAAGCTCCTACGAGCAGTACTTC.

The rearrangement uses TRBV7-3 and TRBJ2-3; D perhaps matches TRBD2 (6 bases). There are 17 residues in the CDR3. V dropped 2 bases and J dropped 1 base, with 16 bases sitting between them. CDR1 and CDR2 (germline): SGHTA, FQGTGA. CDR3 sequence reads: CASSLGLGSSGTDTQYF. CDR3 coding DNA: TGTGCCAGCAGCTTAGGATTGGGGTCTAGCGGCACAGATACGCAGTATTTT.

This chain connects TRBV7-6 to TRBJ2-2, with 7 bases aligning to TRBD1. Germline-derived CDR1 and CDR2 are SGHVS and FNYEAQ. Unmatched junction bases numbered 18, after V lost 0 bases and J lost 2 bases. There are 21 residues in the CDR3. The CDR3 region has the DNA TGTGCCAGCAGCTTAGCGAGGGGGTACAGGGGTTTCCCCCTTAACACCGGGGAGCTGTTTTTT. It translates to CASSLARGYRGFPLNTGELFF.

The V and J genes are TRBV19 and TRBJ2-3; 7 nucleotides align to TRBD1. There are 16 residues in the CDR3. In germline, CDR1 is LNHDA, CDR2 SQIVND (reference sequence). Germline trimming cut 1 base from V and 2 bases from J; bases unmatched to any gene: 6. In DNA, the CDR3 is TGTGCCAGTAGTATAGGACAGGGCCTAATCACAGATACGCAGTATTTT. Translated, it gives CASSIGQGLITDTQYF.

This CDR3 is CASSPRTGVTGELFF. CDR3 in DNA: TGTGCCAGCTCACCAAGGACAGGGGTCACCGGGGAGCTGTTTTTT. V gene TRBV18 combines with J gene TRBJ2-2, with 9 bases fitting TRBD1. Germline CDR1 is KGHSH and CDR2 is LQKENI. This CDR3 has 15 residues. The V gene end was trimmed by 2 bases and the J gene end by 4 bases; junction bases not matched to a gene: 2.